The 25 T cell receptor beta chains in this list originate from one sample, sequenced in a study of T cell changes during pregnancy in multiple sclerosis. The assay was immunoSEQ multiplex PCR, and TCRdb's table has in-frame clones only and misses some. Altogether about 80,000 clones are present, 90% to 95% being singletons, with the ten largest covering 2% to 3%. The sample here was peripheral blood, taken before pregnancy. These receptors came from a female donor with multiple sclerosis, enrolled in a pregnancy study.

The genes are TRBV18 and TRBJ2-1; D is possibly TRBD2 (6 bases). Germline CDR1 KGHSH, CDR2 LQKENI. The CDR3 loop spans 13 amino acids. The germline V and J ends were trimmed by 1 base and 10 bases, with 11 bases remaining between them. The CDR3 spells CASSPQTRGEQFF. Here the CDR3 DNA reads TGTGCCAGCTCACCACAGACTAGAGGAGAGCAGTTCTTC.

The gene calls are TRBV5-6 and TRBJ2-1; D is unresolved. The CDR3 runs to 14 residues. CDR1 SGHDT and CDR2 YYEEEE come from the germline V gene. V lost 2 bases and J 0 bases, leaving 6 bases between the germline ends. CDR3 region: CASSFGDSYNEQFF. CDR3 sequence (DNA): TGTGCCAGCAGCTTCGGAGACTCCTACAATGAGCAGTTCTTC.

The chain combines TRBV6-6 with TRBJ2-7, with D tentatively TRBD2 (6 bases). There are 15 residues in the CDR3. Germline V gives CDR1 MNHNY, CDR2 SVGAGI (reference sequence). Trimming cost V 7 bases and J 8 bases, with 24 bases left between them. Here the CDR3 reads CASTKLRDGLPQQYF. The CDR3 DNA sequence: TGTGCCAGCACCAAGCTGCGGGACGGACTCCCTCAGCAGTACTTC.

The CDR3 protein is CATSTEGASDTQYF. DNA for the CDR3: TGTGCCACCAGCACGGAGGGGGCTTCGGATACGCAGTATTTT. The rearrangement uses TRBV15 and TRBJ2-3; TRBD1 is a possible D gene (7 bases). Deletions cut 4 bases from V and 6 bases from J, with 14 bases between. CDR3 length equals 14 residues. CDR1 LNHNV and CDR2 YYDKDF come from the germline V gene (reference sequence).

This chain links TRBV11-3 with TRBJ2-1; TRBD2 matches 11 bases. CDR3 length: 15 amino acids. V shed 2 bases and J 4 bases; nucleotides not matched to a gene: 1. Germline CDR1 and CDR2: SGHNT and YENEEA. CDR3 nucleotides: TGTGCCAGCAGCTTAACTAGCGGGAGTTACAATGAGCAGTTCTTC. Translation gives CASSLTSGSYNEQFF.

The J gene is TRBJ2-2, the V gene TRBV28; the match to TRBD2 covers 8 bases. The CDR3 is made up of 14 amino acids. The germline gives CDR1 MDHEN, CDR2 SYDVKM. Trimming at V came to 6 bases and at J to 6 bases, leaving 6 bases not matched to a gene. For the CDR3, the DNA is TGTGCCAGCAGCTGGGGACTAGAACCCGGGGAGCTGTTTTTT. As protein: CASSWGLEPGELFF.

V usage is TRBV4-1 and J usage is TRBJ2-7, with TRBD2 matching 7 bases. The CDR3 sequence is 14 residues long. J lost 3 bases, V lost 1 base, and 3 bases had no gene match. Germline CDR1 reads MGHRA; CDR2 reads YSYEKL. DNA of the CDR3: TGCGCCAGCAGCCAAGGGGCTAGCGGCTACGAGCAGTACTTC. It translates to CASSQGASGYEQYF.

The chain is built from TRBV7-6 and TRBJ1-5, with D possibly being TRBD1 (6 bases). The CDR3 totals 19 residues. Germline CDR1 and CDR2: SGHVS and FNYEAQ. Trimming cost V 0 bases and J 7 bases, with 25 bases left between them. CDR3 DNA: TGTGCCAGCAGCTTAGCCCTCGGCGGGGGGGGGCGAATGGGGCAGCCCCAGCATTTT. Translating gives CASSLALGGGGRMGQPQHF.

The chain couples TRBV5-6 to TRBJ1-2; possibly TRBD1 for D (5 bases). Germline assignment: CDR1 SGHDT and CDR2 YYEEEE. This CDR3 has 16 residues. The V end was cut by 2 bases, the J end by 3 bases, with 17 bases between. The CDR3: CASSFTPRTSDYGYTF. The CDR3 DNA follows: TGTGCCAGCAGCTTTACCCCCCGGACAAGTGACTATGGCTACACCTTC.

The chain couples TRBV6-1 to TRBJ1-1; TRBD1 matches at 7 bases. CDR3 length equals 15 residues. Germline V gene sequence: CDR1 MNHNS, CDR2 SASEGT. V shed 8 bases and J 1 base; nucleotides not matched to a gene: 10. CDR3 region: CASGRDSRANTEAFF. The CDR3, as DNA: TGTGCCAGCGGAAGGGACAGCCGAGCGAACACTGAAGCTTTCTTT.

The CDR3 sequence is CASSRKKGNWGEAFF. CDR3 in DNA: TGTGCCAGCAGTCGCAAAAAGGGGAATTGGGGTGAAGCTTTCTTT. The V call is TRBV14, the J call TRBJ1-1; D is possibly TRBD1 (5 bases). CDR1 and CDR2 (germline): SGHDN, FVKESK. Trimming shortened V by 6 bases and J by 7 bases, and 21 bases separated the two germline ends. This CDR3 region has 15 residues.

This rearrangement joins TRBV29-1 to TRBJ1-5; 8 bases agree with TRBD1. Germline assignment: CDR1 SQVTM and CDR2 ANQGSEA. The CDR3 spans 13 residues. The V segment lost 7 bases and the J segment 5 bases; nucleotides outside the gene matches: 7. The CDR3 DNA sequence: TGCAGCGCTGGGACAGGCCCCCATCAGCCCCAGCATTTT. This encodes CSAGTGPHQPQHF.

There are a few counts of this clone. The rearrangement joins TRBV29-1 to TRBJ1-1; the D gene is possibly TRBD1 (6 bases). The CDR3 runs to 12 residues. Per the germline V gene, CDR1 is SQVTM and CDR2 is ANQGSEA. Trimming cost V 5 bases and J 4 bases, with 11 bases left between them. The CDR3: CSVTGRATEAFF. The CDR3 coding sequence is TGCAGCGTTACAGGGCGAGCCACTGAAGCTTTCTTT. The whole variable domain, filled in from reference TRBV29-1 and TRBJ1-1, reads SAVISQKPSRDICQRGTSLTIQCQVDSQVTMMFWYRQQPGQSLTLIATANQGSEATYESGFVIDKFPISRPNLTFSTLTVSNMSPEDSSIYLCSVTGRATEAFFGQGTRLTVV.

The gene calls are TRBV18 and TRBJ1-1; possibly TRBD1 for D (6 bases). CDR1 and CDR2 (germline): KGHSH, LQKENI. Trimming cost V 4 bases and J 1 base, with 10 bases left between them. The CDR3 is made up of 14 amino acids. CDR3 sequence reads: CASSRSGQNTEAFF. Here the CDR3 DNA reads TGTGCCAGCTCACGCTCGGGACAGAACACTGAAGCTTTCTTT.

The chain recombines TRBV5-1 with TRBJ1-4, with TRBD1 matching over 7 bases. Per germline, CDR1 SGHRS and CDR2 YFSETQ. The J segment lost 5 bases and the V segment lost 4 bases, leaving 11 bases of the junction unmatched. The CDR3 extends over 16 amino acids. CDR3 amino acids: CASSPGGPLLNEKLFF. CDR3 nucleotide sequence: TGCGCCAGCAGCCCAGGGGGACCCTTACTCAATGAAAAACTGTTTTTT.

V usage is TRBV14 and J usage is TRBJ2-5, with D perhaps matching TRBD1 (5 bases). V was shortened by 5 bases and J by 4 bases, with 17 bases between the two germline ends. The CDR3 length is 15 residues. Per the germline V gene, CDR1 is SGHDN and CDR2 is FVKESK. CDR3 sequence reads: CASSFNTIDRETQYF. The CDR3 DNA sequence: TGTGCCAGCAGCTTCAATACTATTGACAGAGAGACCCAGTACTTC.

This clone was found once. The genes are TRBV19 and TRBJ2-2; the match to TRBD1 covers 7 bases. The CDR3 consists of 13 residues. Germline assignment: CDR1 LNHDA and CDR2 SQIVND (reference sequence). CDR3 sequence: CASDRANTGELFF. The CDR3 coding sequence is TGTGCGTCTGACAGGGCGAACACCGGGGAGCTGTTTTTT.

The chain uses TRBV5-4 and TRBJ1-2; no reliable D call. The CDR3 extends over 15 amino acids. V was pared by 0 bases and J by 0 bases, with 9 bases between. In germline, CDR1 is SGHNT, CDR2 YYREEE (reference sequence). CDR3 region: CASSLAALANYGYTF. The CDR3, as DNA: TGTGCCAGCAGCTTGGCGGCCCTAGCTAACTATGGCTACACCTTC.

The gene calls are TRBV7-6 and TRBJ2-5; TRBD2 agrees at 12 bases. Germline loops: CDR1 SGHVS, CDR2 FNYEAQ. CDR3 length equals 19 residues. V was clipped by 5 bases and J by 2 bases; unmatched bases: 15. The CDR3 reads CASSPGTSGQLLTQETQYF. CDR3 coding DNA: TGTGCCAGCAGCCCTGGGACTAGCGGGCAATTACTTACACAAGAGACCCAGTACTTC.

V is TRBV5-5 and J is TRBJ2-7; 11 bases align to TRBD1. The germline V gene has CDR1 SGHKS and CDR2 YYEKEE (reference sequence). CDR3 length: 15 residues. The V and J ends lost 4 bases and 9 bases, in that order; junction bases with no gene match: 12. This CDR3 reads CASSRRDRGTPGQYF. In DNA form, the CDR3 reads TGTGCCAGCAGCCGTAGGGACAGGGGGACCCCCGGGCAGTACTTC.

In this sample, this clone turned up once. CDR3 sequence (DNA): TGTGCCAGCAGTCCGTACAGACGGACGGGAGGAGGGGCAGATACGCAGTATTTT. This encodes CASSPYRRTGGGADTQYF. This sequence joins TRBV27 and TRBJ2-3, with TRBD2 matching 7 bases. The CDR3 contains 18 residues. Germline CDR1 is MNHEY and CDR2 is SMNVEV (reference sequence). Trimming at V came to 5 bases and at J to 4 bases, leaving 18 bases not matched to a gene.

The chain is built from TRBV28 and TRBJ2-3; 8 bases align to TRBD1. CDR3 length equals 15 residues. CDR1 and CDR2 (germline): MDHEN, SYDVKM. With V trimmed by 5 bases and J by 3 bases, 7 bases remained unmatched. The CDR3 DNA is TGTGCCAGCAGTCCCGACAGGGGTGGTACAGATACGCAGTATTTT. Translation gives CASSPDRGGTDTQYF.

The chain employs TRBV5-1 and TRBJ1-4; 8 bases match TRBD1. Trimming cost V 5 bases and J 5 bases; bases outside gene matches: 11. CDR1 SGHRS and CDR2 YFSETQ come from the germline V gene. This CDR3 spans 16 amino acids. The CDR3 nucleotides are TGCGCCAGCAGTAAGGAACCGACAGGGGCAAATGAAAAACTGTTTTTT. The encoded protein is CASSKEPTGANEKLFF.

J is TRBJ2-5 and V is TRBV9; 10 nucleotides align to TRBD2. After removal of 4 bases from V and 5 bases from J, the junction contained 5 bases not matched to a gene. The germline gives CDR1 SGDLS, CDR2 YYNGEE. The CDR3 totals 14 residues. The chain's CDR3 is CASSQREGWETQYF. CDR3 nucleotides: TGTGCCAGCAGCCAGCGGGAGGGATGGGAGACCCAGTACTTC.

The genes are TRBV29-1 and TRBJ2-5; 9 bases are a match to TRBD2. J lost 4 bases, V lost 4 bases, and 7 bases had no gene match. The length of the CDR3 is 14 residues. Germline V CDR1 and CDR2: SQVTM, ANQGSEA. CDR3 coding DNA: TGCAGCGTTGCAGCCGGGACTAGCAGAGAGACCCAGTACTTC. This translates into CSVAAGTSRETQYF.